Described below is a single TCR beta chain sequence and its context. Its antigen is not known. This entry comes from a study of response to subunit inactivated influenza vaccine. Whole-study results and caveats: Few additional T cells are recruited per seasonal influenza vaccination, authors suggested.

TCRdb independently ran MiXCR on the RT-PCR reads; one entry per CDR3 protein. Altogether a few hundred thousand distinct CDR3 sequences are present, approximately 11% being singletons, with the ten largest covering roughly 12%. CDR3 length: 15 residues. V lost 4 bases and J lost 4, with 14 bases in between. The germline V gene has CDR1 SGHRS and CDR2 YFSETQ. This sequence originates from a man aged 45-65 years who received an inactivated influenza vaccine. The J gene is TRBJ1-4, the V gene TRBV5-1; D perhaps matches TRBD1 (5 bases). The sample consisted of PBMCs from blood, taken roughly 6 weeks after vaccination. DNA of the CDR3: TGCGCCAGCAGCGGAAGGGGAATCAGTAATGAAAAACTGTTTTTT. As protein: CASSGRGISNEKLFF.